Following are 22 T cell receptor beta chains from one sample sequenced in a study of regulatory T cells in long-lasting Graves disease. Regarding time point: persistent/refractory GD, antithyroid drugs over 5 years with positive TRAb. PBMC-extracted RNA yielded the TCR library. CDR3 regions were amplified by Arm-PCR using iRepertoire HTBI primers to build TCR beta libraries. TCRdb redid the calling of the multiplex PCR reads with MiXCR, one entry per CDR3 protein. This sample has almost 350,000 distinct CDR3 sequences; about 18% occur once, and the top ten carry about 29%. The sequenced sample was peripheral blood mononuclear cells (PBMCs), obtained when the disease was refractory, from a patient treated with antithyroid drugs. The receptors here all came from a female donor with Graves disease.

The chain couples TRBV2 to TRBJ2-3, with 15 bases identical to TRBD2. The CDR3 contains 18 residues. Germline loops: CDR1 SNHLY, CDR2 FYNNEI. The V gene end was trimmed by 7 bases and the J gene end by 3 bases; junction bases not matched to a gene: 11. The CDR3 DNA sequence: TGTGCCAGCAAACGTACGGGACTAGCGGGAGGAGGAACAGATACGCAGTATTTT. Its protein is CASKRTGLAGGGTDTQYF.

This clonotype has a handful of counts. The chain employs TRBV5-8 and TRBJ2-6; unclear D gene. The CDR3 contains 16 residues. V lost 1 base, J lost 0 bases, and 8 bases lay in between. Germline CDR1 and CDR2: SGHTS and YDEGEE. The CDR3 sequence: CASSLRANSGANVLTF. Written as DNA, the CDR3 is TGTGCCAGCAGCTTGAGGGCCAACTCTGGGGCCAACGTCCTGACTTTC.

This clonotype was counted a few times. The J gene is TRBJ1-1, the V gene TRBV4-1; no definite D call. In germline, CDR1 is MGHRA, CDR2 YSYEKL. V shed 0 bases and J shed 3 bases, with 8 bases lying between them. The CDR3 has 14 residues. The CDR3 loop reads CASSQEPWHTEAFF. Written as DNA, the CDR3 is TGCGCCAGCAGCCAAGAGCCCTGGCACACTGAAGCTTTCTTT.

This clonotype was seen a few times. In nucleotides, the CDR3 is TGCGCCAGCAGCCAAGCCCTATATTTGCGCAGGGTCAATCAGCCCCAGCATTTT. Its translation: CASSQALYLRRVNQPQHF. The chain has TRBV4-1 and TRBJ1-5, with D maybe TRBD1 (5 bases). The length of the CDR3 is 18 residues. V was shortened by 1 base and J by 3 bases, with 19 bases between the two germline ends. CDR1 is MGHRA, CDR2 YSYEKL, per germline.

The rearrangement joins TRBV12-3 or TRBV12-4 to TRBJ1-2, with a tentative D call TRBD1 (6 bases). The V gene lost 6 bases and the J gene lost 4 bases, with 18 bases spanning the gap. The CDR3 consists of 15 residues. CDR3: CASRSSMDRVYGYTF. For the CDR3, the DNA is TGTGCCAGCAGATCCTCGATGGACAGAGTCTATGGCTACACCTTC.

This clonotype was observed many times. J is TRBJ1-2 and V is TRBV4-1; 9 bases agree with TRBD1. V lost 8 bases, J lost 2 bases, and 12 bases stayed unmatched. The CDR3 covers 16 residues. Germline V gives CDR1 MGHRA, CDR2 YSYEKL. This CDR3 reads CASSRDREWDNYGYTF. CDR3 nucleotide sequence: TGCGCCAGCTCCAGGGACAGGGAGTGGGACAACTATGGCTACACCTTC.

V gene TRBV20-1 combines with J gene TRBJ2-7; D not certain. Germline V gives CDR1 DFQATT, CDR2 SNEGSKA (reference sequence). Trimming took off 4 bases at V and 3 bases at J, with 19 bases between the two ends. CDR3 size: 15 residues. DNA of the CDR3: TGCAGTGCTACCCTAATAACAAGCGCTGTCTACGAGCAGTACTTC. Translating it yields CSATLITSAVYEQYF.

This clonotype was observed at least ten times. The chain is built from TRBV29-1 and TRBJ2-5; 9 positions agree with TRBD1. The CDR3 sequence is 14 residues long. Germline values: CDR1 SQVTM, CDR2 ANQGSEA. Trimming removed 1 base from V and 5 bases from J; junction bases left unmatched: 5. The CDR3 nucleotides are TGCAGCGTTGAAGGGGACAGGGCTCAGGAGACCCAGTACTTC. Protein sequence: CSVEGDRAQETQYF. Using reference TRBV29-1 and TRBJ2-5 for the parts outside the CDR3, the full variable domain is SAVISQKPSRDICQRGTSLTIQCQVDSQVTMMFWYRQQPGQSLTLIATANQGSEATYESGFVIDKFPISRPNLTFSTLTVSNMSPEDSSIYLCSVEGDRAQETQYFGPGTRLLVL.

The V call is TRBV10-3, the J call TRBJ1-1, with D unresolved. Germline V CDR1 and CDR2: ENHRY, SYGVKD. The length of the CDR3 is 11 residues. The V and J ends lost 0 bases and 11 bases respectively, with 7 bases between them. The DNA for the CDR3 is TGTGCCATCAGTGAGTCGAAGGTTGCTTTCTTT. Residues: CAISESKVAFF.

This clonotype was counted only a few times. The chain combines TRBV5-1 with TRBJ2-7, with 8 bases matching TRBD1. The CDR3 consists of 14 residues. J lost 3 bases, V lost 4 bases, and 6 bases had no gene match. Germline-derived CDR1 and CDR2 are SGHRS and YFSETQ. The CDR3 DNA sequence: TGCGCCAGCAGCCAGGGGGCCACCGGCTACGAGCAGTACTTC. This encodes CASSQGATGYEQYF.

There are many counts of this clonotype. V usage is TRBV12-3 or TRBV12-4 and J usage is TRBJ1-2; D is unclear. The ends were cut back, 6 bases at V and 0 bases at J, with 8 bases in the middle. CDR3 length: 13 residues. CDR3 DNA sequence: TGTGCCAGCAGGGCCGAAGCTAACTATGGCTACACCTTC. It specifies CASRAEANYGYTF.

The sample holds many counts of this clonotype. The chain employs TRBV28 and TRBJ1-4; the D gene is possibly TRBD1 (6 bases). Per the germline V gene, CDR1 is MDHEN and CDR2 is SYDVKM. The CDR3 has 15 residues. Between the trimmed V and J ends, which lost 7 bases and 4 bases, there was a span of 16 bases. The CDR3 DNA is TGTGCCAGCAATTCTCCCCAGGGGAATAATGAAAAACTGTTTTTT. It encodes CASNSPQGNNEKLFF.

This clonotype was seen a few times. The chain has TRBV6-5 and TRBJ2-5; a possible D gene is TRBD1 (5 bases). The germline V and J ends were trimmed by 0 bases and 5 bases, with 13 bases remaining between them. This CDR3 spans 15 amino acids. The germline gives CDR1 MNHEY, CDR2 SVGAGI. The chain's CDR3 is CASSYSPRVGETQYF. The CDR3 region has the DNA TGTGCCAGCAGTTACTCCCCCAGGGTTGGGGAGACCCAGTACTTC.

This clonotype was counted many times. J is TRBJ1-6 and V is TRBV12-3 or TRBV12-4; 7 bases match TRBD1. V lost 7 bases and J lost 3; bases outside the gene matches: 0. CDR3 length: 13 residues. CDR3 coding DNA: TGTGCCAGCACAGGGGGCTATAATTCACCCCTCCACTTT. This gives the protein CASTGGYNSPLHF.

There are many counts of this clonotype. The rearrangement links TRBV18 to TRBJ2-7; D remains ambiguous. Trimming took off 3 bases at V and 2 bases at J, with 8 bases between the two ends. Germline CDR1 reads KGHSH; CDR2 reads LQKENI. The CDR3 length is 13 residues. CDR3 amino acids: CASSPAPAYEQYF. The CDR3 DNA is TGTGCCAGCTCACCGGCCCCAGCCTACGAGCAGTACTTC.

This clonotype was seen a handful of times. A clone one base away is much larger, so this may be a read error. The gene calls are TRBV2 and TRBJ1-1, with D perhaps TRBD1 (5 bases). The length of the CDR3 is 13 residues. Trimming shortened V by 7 bases and J by 0 bases, and 9 bases separated the two germline ends. Germline V lookup: CDR1 SNHLY, CDR2 FYNNEI. CDR3 sequence: CASTVGLNTEAFF. The CDR3 DNA sequence: TGTGCCAGCACGGTGGGGCTGAACACTGAAGCTTTCTTT.

The rearrangement uses TRBV19 and TRBJ1-5, with D unclear. Germline CDR1 and CDR2: LNHDA and SQIVND (reference sequence). This CDR3 comprises 16 residues. V lost 1 base and J lost 0, with 10 bases in between. CDR3 in DNA: TGTGCCAGTAGTATAGTAGGCAGCTATAGCAATCAGCCCCAGCATTTT. Amino acids: CASSIVGSYSNQPQHF.

In this sample, this clonotype turned up many times. The chain uses TRBV6-1 and TRBJ1-1; D is possibly TRBD1 (5 bases). V shed 10 bases and J shed 5 bases, with 14 bases lying between them. The CDR3 covers 12 residues. Per the germline V gene, CDR1 is MNHNS and CDR2 is SASEGT. As DNA, the CDR3 is TGTGCCACCCTAGACGGGGGGACTGAAGCTTTCTTT. Amino acid sequence: CATLDGGTEAFF.

This clonotype is medium-sized in the sample. The gene calls are TRBV27 and TRBJ1-4, with D possibly being TRBD1 (6 bases). The V end lost 6 bases, the J end lost 8 bases, and 19 bases lay between the germline ends. CDR3 length equals 15 residues. Germline-derived CDR1 and CDR2 are MNHEY and SMNVEV (reference sequence). CDR3 sequence reads: CASRIQGPTGEKLFF. The CDR3 nucleotides are TGTGCCAGCAGAATACAGGGTCCGACGGGCGAAAAACTGTTTTTT.

The chain joins TRBV28 to TRBJ1-3; tentatively, D is TRBD1 (5 bases). There are 16 residues in the CDR3. Trimming pared 9 bases from V and 0 bases from J, leaving 18 bases between. Germline values: CDR1 MDHEN, CDR2 SYDVKM. CDR3 in amino acids: CARGPRGRSSGNTIYF. In DNA, the CDR3 is TGTGCCAGAGGGCCCCGGGGGAGGAGCTCTGGAAACACCATATATTTT. Drawing the rest from reference TRBV28 and TRBJ1-3, the complete variable domain is DVKVTQSSRYLVKRTGEKVFLECVQDMDHENMFWYRQDPGLGLRLIYFSYDVKMKEKGDIPEGYSVSREKKERFSLILESASTNQTSMYLCARGPRGRSSGNTIYFGEGSWLTVV.

The rearrangement joins TRBV5-4 to TRBJ2-1; D may correspond to TRBD1 or TRBD2 (5 bases each). The CDR3 loop spans 15 amino acids. V lost 4 bases to trimming and J lost 4 bases, with 15 bases between them. Germline CDR1 is SGHNT and CDR2 is YYREEE (reference sequence). CDR3 in DNA: TGTGCCAGCAGCCGCACCGGGACCGATTACAATGAGCAGTTCTTC. Its translation is CASSRTGTDYNEQFF.

A remark on this clonotype: This may stem from a read error, because a much larger clone lies one nucleotide away. This sequence joins TRBV27 and TRBJ2-2, with D maybe TRBD1 (5 bases). The CDR3 covers 16 residues. Trimming removed 2 bases from V and 2 bases from J, with 12 bases in between. The germline V gene encodes CDR1 MNHEY and CDR2 SMNVEV (reference sequence). This CDR3 reads CASSLIVRVNTGELFF. In nucleotides, the CDR3 is TGTGCCAGCAGTTTAATCGTCAGGGTAAACACCGGGGAGCTGTTTTTT.